This passage covers 19 T cell receptor beta chains from one sample sequenced in a study of T cell changes during pregnancy in multiple sclerosis. The table came from immunoSEQ multiplex PCR; TCRdb's copy has only in-frame clones and leaves some out. Of 50,000 to 60,000 clones listed, about 91% are singletons. The source was CD4+ T cells from peripheral blood mononuclear cells, collected in the first trimester of pregnancy. These receptors all stem from a female donor with multiple sclerosis, enrolled in a pregnancy study.

The chain recombines TRBV4-1 with TRBJ2-3, with a possible D match to TRBD1 (5 bases). V gave up 1 base and J gave up 3 bases, with 11 bases separating them. This CDR3 comprises 15 residues. Per the germline V gene, CDR1 is MGHRA and CDR2 is YSYEKL. CDR3 DNA: TGCGCCAGCAGCCAAGGCAGGGCCCGAACAGATACGCAGTATTTT. Protein: CASSQGRARTDTQYF.

The chain employs TRBV25-1 and TRBJ1-2; D is possibly TRBD1 (5 bases). V lost 0 bases and J lost 7, with 12 bases in between. The germline gives CDR1 MGHDK, CDR2 SYGVNS. The CDR3 loop spans 14 amino acids. The CDR3 coding sequence is TGTGCCAGCAGTGAATATATAGGGGAGGGTGGCTACACCTTC. This gives the protein CASSEYIGEGGYTF.

The J gene is TRBJ1-6, the V gene TRBV7-3, with D perhaps matching TRBD1 (6 bases). Germline-derived CDR1 and CDR2 are SGHTA and FQGTGA. CDR3 size: 13 residues. V lost 8 bases, J lost 8 bases, and 13 bases lay in between. The CDR3 sequence: CASGLQGHSPLHF. The CDR3 region has the DNA TGTGCCAGCGGCCTACAGGGACATTCACCCCTCCACTTT.

In its sample, this clone was seen a few times. J is TRBJ2-1 and V is TRBV7-2, with a possible D match to TRBD2 (5 bases). The CDR3 sequence is 12 residues long. In germline, CDR1 is SGHTA, CDR2 FQGNSA. The V end was cut by 1 base, the J end by 7 bases, with 5 bases between. CDR3 amino acids: CASSLERNEQFF. CDR3 bases: TGTGCCAGCAGCTTAGAGCGGAATGAGCAGTTCTTC.

The V call is TRBV10-3, the J call TRBJ2-6, with D possibly matching TRBD1 (7 bases). The CDR3 sequence is 18 residues long. CDR1 and CDR2 from the germline V gene are ENHRY and SYGVKD. Trimming shortened V by 6 bases and J by 0 bases, and 18 bases separated the two germline ends. The DNA of the CDR3 is TGTGCCATCAGGGAAAGGACAGGAGGGCCCTCTGGGGCCAACGTCCTGACTTTC. Residues: CAIRERTGGPSGANVLTF.

This clone occurred a few times. V usage is TRBV6-6 and J usage is TRBJ2-1; D unclear. Trimming left V 2 bases short and J 6 bases short, with 8 bases between. The germline V gene encodes CDR1 MNHNY and CDR2 SVGAGI (reference sequence). This CDR3 comprises 13 residues. The CDR3 region is CASSYRVFNEQFF. In DNA, the CDR3 is TGTGCCAGCAGTTACCGGGTGTTCAATGAGCAGTTCTTC.

The chain couples TRBV4-2 to TRBJ2-7, with TRBD1 matching 7 bases. The V gene end was trimmed by 0 bases and the J gene end by 1 base; junction bases not matched to a gene: 3. The germline CDR1 and CDR2 sequences are LGHNA and YNFKEQ. The CDR3 is 15 amino acids. CDR3 coding DNA: TGTGCCAGCAGCCAAGACTACAGGGGATCCTACGAGCAGTACTTC. Translation gives CASSQDYRGSYEQYF.

This chain's CDR3 is CASSLGGGPISYEQYF. CDR3 coding DNA: TGTGCCAGCAGCTTAGGGGGAGGGCCTATTTCCTACGAGCAGTACTTC. The rearrangement uses TRBV5-5 and TRBJ2-7, with D possibly being TRBD2 (7 bases). The V gene's germline CDR1 is SGHKS and CDR2 YYEKEE (reference sequence). This CDR3 is built from 16 residues. Trimming took off 2 bases at V and 1 base at J, with 16 bases between the two ends.

The J gene is TRBJ1-5, the V gene TRBV19, with 9 positions matching TRBD1. Trimming cost V 7 bases and J 5 bases; bases outside gene matches: 3. The CDR3 runs 13 residues. Germline loops: CDR1 LNHDA, CDR2 SQIVND (reference sequence). The CDR3 protein is CASKGDRDQPQHF. The DNA of the CDR3 is TGTGCCAGTAAAGGGGACAGGGATCAGCCCCAGCATTTT.

The J gene is TRBJ2-7, the V gene TRBV6-6, with D perhaps matching TRBD1 (6 bases). CDR1 MNHNY and CDR2 SVGAGI come from the germline V gene (reference sequence). Trimming removed 7 bases at V and 12 bases at J, with 16 bases between. The CDR3 runs to 11 residues. CDR3 DNA: TGTGCCAGCACCGAACCCACAGGGCCGTACTTC. Amino acid sequence: CASTEPTGPYF.

This chain connects TRBV6-1 to TRBJ2-1; D might be TRBD2 (6 bases). Germline CDR1 is MNHNS and CDR2 is SASEGT. The CDR3 spans 18 residues. Between the trimmed V and J ends, which lost 1 base and 6 bases, there was a span of 22 bases. The CDR3 loop reads CASSEGGPWGDLRNEQFF. For the CDR3, the DNA is TGTGCCAGCAGTGAAGGAGGGCCCTGGGGGGACCTACGCAATGAGCAGTTCTTC.

The gene calls are TRBV7-2 and TRBJ2-3; no firm D call. V lost 5 bases to trimming and J lost 2 bases, with 11 bases between them. Germline loops: CDR1 SGHTA, CDR2 FQGNSA. CDR3 length: 14 residues. The CDR3 DNA follows: TGTGCCAGCAGCCGAAGACACTTCACAGATACGCAGTATTTT. Translation: CASSRRHFTDTQYF. Combining the CDR3 with reference TRBV7-2 and TRBJ2-3 gives the whole variable domain GAGVSQSPSNKVTEKGKDVELRCDPISGHTALYWYRQSLGQGLEFLIYFQGNSAPDKSGLPSDRFSAERTGGSVSTLTIQRTQQEDSAVYLCASSRRHFTDTQYFGPGTRLTVL.

This clone has a handful of counts. V is TRBV4-3 and J is TRBJ2-4; tentatively, D is TRBD1 (9 bases). This CDR3 has 19 residues. V lost 0 bases and J 2 bases, leaving 20 bases between the germline ends. Per germline, CDR1 LGHNA and CDR2 YSLEER. The CDR3 region is CASSQDAGGQGMSKNIQYF. The CDR3 DNA reads TGCGCCAGCAGCCAAGATGCGGGGGGACAGGGAATGTCCAAAAACATTCAGTACTTC.

The chain employs TRBV27 and TRBJ1-2; TRBD1 is a possible D gene (5 bases). There are 14 residues in the CDR3. Trimming took off 5 bases at V and 0 bases at J, with 10 bases between the two ends. Germline lookup yields CDR1 MNHEY and CDR2 SMNVEV (reference sequence). The CDR3 DNA is TGTGCCAGCAGTCCCCGACAGACTAACTATGGCTACACCTTC. Protein: CASSPRQTNYGYTF.

The chain carries TRBV9 and TRBJ2-6; D unresolved. This CDR3 comprises 14 residues. The V gene lost 7 bases and the J gene lost 0 bases, with 8 bases spanning the gap. The V gene's germline CDR1 is SGDLS and CDR2 YYNGEE. CDR3 DNA sequence: TGTGCCAGCGCTAGTGACTCTGGGGCCAACGTCCTGACTTTC. It codes for CASASDSGANVLTF.

The chain has TRBV5-1 and TRBJ1-6; 8 bases are a match to TRBD1. V shed 5 bases and J 5 bases; nucleotides not matched to a gene: 9. Germline CDR1 and CDR2: SGHRS and YFSETQ. This CDR3 is built from 16 residues. The CDR3 here is CASSQLPGGNNSPLHF. The CDR3 DNA is TGCGCCAGCAGTCAACTCCCAGGGGGCAATAATTCACCCCTCCACTTT.

This clone was seen a few times. CDR3 bases: TGTGCCAGCAGTTACCAGGACAGGGACACTGAAGCTTTCTTT. Protein product: CASSYQDRDTEAFF. The V gene is TRBV6-5, the J gene TRBJ1-1, with 8 nucleotides matching TRBD1. V lost 2 bases, J lost 3 bases, and 2 bases stayed unmatched. The CDR3 extends over 14 amino acids. CDR1 MNHEY and CDR2 SVGAGI come from the germline V gene.

The rearrangement uses TRBV9 and TRBJ2-5; D uncertain. CDR1 and CDR2 from the germline V gene are SGDLS and YYNGEE. The CDR3 extends over 13 amino acids. With 0 bases removed from V and 2 bases from J, the gap between germline ends came to 5 bases. The CDR3 sequence: CASSVGQQETQYF. In nucleotides, the CDR3 is TGTGCCAGCAGCGTAGGGCAGCAAGAGACCCAGTACTTC.

The V and J genes are TRBV5-4 and TRBJ2-3; 7 positions match TRBD2. Germline V gene data show CDR1 as SGHNT and CDR2 as YYREEE (reference sequence). J was trimmed by 3 bases and V by 4 bases; bases with no gene match: 8. This CDR3 is built from 15 residues. The CDR3 coding sequence is TGTGCCAGCAGCCCGGGACTACTTCTAACAGATACGCAGTATTTT. This encodes CASSPGLLLTDTQYF.